These 3 T cell receptor beta chains came from one sample sequenced in a study of blood T cells in healthy people across ages. Together with a sample-barcoded 5' primer, a J-beta primer mix was included in a second PCR lasting about 7 to 12 cycles. MiXCR, run by TCRdb on the 5' RACE reads, gives a single entry per CDR3 protein. The sample lists 1.5 million to 2 million distinct CDR3 sequences, 25% to 30% occurring once. The sample taken for sequencing was blood. These receptors came from a woman aged 30 to 39 in good health.

The DNA of the CDR3 is TGTGCCGTATCGCAGGGATCCCGAGGGGAAAAACTGTTTTTT. This encodes CAVSQGSRGEKLFF. This chain joins TRBV2 and TRBJ1-4; maybe TRBD1 (5 bases). Germline V gene sequence: CDR1 SNHLY, CDR2 FYNNEI. This CDR3 is built from 14 residues. V was clipped by 11 bases and J by 8 bases, with 21 bases between them.

This clonotype was detected many times. The chain employs TRBV20-1 and TRBJ2-7; 7 positions agree with TRBD1. Germline assignment: CDR1 DFQATT and CDR2 SNEGSKA (reference sequence). This CDR3 region has 12 residues. After removal of 5 bases from V and 1 base from J, the junction contained 2 bases not matched to a gene. In DNA, the CDR3 is TGCAGTGCTGTACAGGGGTCCTACGAGCAGTACTTC. The encoded protein is CSAVQGSYEQYF.

The chain carries TRBV9 and TRBJ2-7; D call uncertain. The germline V and J ends were trimmed by 0 bases and 7 bases, with 11 bases remaining between them. Germline V gene lookup returns CDR1 SGDLS and CDR2 YYNGEE. This CDR3 is built from 13 residues. In DNA, the CDR3 is TGTGCCAGCAGCGTAGCGACTTTGGGGGAGCAGTACTTC. This codes for CASSVATLGEQYF. Full variable domain (remainder filled in from reference TRBV9 and TRBJ2-7): DSGVTQTPKHLITATGQRVTLRCSPRSGDLSVYWYQQSLDQGLQFLIQYYNGEERAKGNILERFSAQQFPDLHSELNLSSLELGDSALYFCASSVATLGEQYFGPGTRLTVT.